These T cell receptor beta chains were read from a single sample in a study of immune heterogeneity within non-small cell lung tumors. Each CDR3 protein is one row after TCRdb ran MiXCR on the multiplex PCR reads. The sample yields about 2,700 distinct CDR3 sequences, approximately 50% seen once. The specimen was lung tumor tissue. These receptors were collected from a man aged 60 to 75 with non-small cell lung cancer. Both conserved end residues are part of each CDR3. Fields, in order: J gene, V gene, CDR3 length, CDR3 protein.

>TRBJ1-6|TRBV7-3|13
CASSLGKDSPLHF
>TRBJ2-1|TRBV4-1|17
CASSQGELAGTYNEQFF
>TRBJ1-4|TRBV27|14
CASSLRGPWEKLFF
>TRBJ1-5|TRBV18|15
CASSPSRGQKNTQHF
>TRBJ2-2|TRBV29-1|13
CSVVQENTGELFF
>TRBJ1-3|TRBV27|16
CASGPTGSPRRNTIYF
>TRBJ2-6|TRBV19|18
CASSIGKDVWSGANVLTF
>TRBJ1-6|TRBV20-1|13
CSAADRGNSPLHF
>TRBJ1-2|TRBV10-3|15
CAISEAGTTNYGYTF
>TRBJ2-7|TRBV2|14
CASSPGGILYEQYF
>TRBJ2-7|TRBV4-3|16
CASSQTLGTGGYEQYF
>TRBJ2-1|TRBV19|14
CASRDRGRGGEQFF
>TRBJ1-2|TRBV5-1|15
CASSLAGTGLDGYTF
>TRBJ2-7|TRBV7-2|16
CASSLSGGQGAYEQYF
>TRBJ1-5|TRBV15|15
CATSRDVGKNQPQHF
>TRBJ2-4|TRBV4-1|14
CASSQAGGENIQYF
>TRBJ1-4|TRBV2|13
CAGKVRGGEKLFF
>TRBJ2-1|TRBV15|15
CATSRLAGLYNEQFF
>TRBJ1-6|TRBV6-1|16
CASSELGGRGNSPLHF
>TRBJ1-2|TRBV30|14
CAWSVGDRLSGYTF
>TRBJ1-2|TRBV4-3|15
CASSQAGQLNYGYTF
>TRBJ2-1|TRBV20-1|12
CSAPDRFSEQFF
>TRBJ2-7|TRBV4-1|15
CASSQEEGVGYEQYF
>TRBJ2-2|TRBV6-1|12
CASSHNTGELFF
>TRBJ2-3|TRBV5-1|14
CASSFSGLIDTQYF
>TRBJ2-2|TRBV7-2|16
CASSPRLAGGIGELFF
>TRBJ2-2|TRBV30|15
CAWSAPDLNTGELFF
>TRBJ2-7|TRBV30|12
CAWSTRFGEQYF
>TRBJ2-3|TRBV6-1|11
CASSDTDTQYF
>TRBJ2-3|TRBV6-1|14
CASRLWVDTDTQYF
>TRBJ2-3|TRBV7-9|15
CASSLDGVVGDTQYF
>TRBJ2-3|TRBV20-1|15
CSASYPSGDTDTQYF
>TRBJ2-2|TRBV27|16
CASHPGGGRYTGELFF